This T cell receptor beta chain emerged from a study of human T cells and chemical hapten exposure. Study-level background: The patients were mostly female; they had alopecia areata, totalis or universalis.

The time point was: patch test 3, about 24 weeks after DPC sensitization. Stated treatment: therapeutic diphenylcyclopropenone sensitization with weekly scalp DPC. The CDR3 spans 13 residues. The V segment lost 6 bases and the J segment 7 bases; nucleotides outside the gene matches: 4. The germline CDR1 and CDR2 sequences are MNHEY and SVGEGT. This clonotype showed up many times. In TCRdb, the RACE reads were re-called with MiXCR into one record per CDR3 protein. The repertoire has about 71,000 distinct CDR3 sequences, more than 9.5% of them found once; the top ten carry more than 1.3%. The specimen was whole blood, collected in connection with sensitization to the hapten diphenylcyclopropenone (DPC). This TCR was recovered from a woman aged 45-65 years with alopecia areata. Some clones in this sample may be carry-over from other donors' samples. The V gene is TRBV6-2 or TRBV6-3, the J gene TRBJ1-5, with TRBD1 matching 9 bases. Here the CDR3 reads CASRTGGRQPQHF. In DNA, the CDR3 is TGTGCCAGCAGAACAGGGGGCAGACAGCCCCAGCATTTT.